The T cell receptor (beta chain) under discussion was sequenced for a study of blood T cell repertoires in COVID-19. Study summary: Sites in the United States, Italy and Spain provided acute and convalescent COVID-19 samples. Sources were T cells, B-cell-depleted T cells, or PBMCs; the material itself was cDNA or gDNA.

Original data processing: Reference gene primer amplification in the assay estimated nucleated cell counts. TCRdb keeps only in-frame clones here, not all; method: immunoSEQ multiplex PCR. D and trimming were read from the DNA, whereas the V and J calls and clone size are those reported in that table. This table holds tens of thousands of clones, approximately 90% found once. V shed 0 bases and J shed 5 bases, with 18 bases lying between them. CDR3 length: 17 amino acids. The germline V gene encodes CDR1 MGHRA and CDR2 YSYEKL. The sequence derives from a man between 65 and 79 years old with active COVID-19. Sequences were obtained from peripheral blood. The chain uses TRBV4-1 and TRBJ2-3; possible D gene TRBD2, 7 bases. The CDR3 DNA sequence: TGCGCCAGCAGCCAAGATCTACGTGGGGGGGCTAGAGATACGCAGTATTTT. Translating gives CASSQDLRGGARDTQYF.